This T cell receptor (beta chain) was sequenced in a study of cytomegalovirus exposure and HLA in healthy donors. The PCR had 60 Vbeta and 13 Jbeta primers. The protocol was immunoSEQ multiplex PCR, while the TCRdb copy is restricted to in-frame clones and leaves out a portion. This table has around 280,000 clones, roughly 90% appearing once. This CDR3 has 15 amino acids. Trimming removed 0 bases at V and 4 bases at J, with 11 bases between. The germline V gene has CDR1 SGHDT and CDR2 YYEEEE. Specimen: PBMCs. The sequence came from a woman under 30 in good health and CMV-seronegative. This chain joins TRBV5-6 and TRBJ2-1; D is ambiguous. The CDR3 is CASSLVVSQYNEQFF. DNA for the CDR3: TGTGCCAGCAGCTTGGTTGTTAGCCAGTACAATGAGCAGTTCTTC.